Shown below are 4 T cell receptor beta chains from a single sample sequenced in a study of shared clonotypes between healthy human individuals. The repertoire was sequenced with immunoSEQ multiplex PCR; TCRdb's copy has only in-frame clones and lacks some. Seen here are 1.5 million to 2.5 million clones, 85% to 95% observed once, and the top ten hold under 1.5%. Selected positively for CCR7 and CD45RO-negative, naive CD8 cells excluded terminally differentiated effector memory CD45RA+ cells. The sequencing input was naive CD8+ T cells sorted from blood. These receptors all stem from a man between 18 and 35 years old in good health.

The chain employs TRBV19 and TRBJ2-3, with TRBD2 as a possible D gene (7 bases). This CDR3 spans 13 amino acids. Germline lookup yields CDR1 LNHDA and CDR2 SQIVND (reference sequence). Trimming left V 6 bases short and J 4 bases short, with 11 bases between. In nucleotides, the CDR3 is TGTGCCAGTAGATGGGGGGGCGCAGATACGCAGTATTTT. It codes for CASRWGGADTQYF.

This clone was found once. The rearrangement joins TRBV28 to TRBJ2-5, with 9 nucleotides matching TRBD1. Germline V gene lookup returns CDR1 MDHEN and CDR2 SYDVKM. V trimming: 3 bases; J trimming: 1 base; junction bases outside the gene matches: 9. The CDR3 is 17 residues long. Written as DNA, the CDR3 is TGTGCCAGCAGTTTGCACCCGGGACAGGGCCTCCAAGAGACCCAGTACTTC. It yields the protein CASSLHPGQGLQETQYF.

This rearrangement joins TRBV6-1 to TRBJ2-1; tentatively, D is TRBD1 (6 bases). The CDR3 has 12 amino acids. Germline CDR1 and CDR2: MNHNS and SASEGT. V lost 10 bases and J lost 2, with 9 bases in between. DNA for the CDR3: TGTGCCACCTGGGACACCTACAATGAGCAGTTCTTC. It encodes CATWDTYNEQFF.

DNA for the CDR3: TGTGCCAGCAGCTTAGGCACAGGGGACCAGCCCCAGCATTTT. Protein product: CASSLGTGDQPQHF. The rearrangement joins TRBV7-2 to TRBJ1-5; 7 nucleotides align to TRBD1. The CDR3 has 14 amino acids. Germline CDR1 SGHTA, CDR2 FQGNSA. Trimming took 1 base from V and 7 from J; bases not matched to a gene: 4. Drawing the rest from reference TRBV7-2 and TRBJ1-5, the complete variable domain is GAGVSQSPSNKVTEKGKDVELRCDPISGHTALYWYRQSLGQGLEFLIYFQGNSAPDKSGLPSDRFSAERTGGSVSTLTIQRTQQEDSAVYLCASSLGTGDQPQHFGDGTRLSIL.